The source of this T cell receptor (beta chain) is a study of tumor-infiltrating lymphocytes in oesophageal squamous cell carcinoma. TCRdb used MiXCR to reprocess the PCR reads, holding one entry per CDR3 protein. The sample lists nearly 20,000 distinct CDR3 sequences, around two fifths seen once, with around two fifths in the top ten. Germline assignment: CDR1 SGHAT and CDR2 FQNNGV. The CDR3 contains 15 residues. V was trimmed by 3 bases and J by 5 bases, leaving 14 bases between them. Sequences were obtained from esophageal tumor tissue. This sequence joins TRBV11-2 and TRBJ2-1; possible D gene TRBD2, 6 bases. This receptor was obtained from a male donor with esophageal squamous cell carcinoma. The CDR3 DNA is TGTGCCAGCAGCTTCGGAGGACTATACCACAATGAGCAGTTCTTC. Encoded protein: CASSFGGLYHNEQFF.